This T cell receptor beta chain is from a study of T cells after yellow fever vaccination. The V gene's germline CDR1 is MNHNS and CDR2 SASEGT. The CDR3 consists of 15 residues. The germline V and J ends were trimmed by 6 bases and 6 bases, with 18 bases remaining between them. Overall study findings and caveats: The study re-detected most primary-vaccination clones after the booster (roughly 96% CD4, 88% CD8). Repertoires sorted by FACS could include abundant clonotypes that are contaminants from the bulk population.

This clonotype was detected only a few times. The target antigen is unknown. 5'RACE template switching added a universal primer site and UMIs to TCR cDNA. TCRdb reprocessed the 5' RACE reads via MiXCR and lists one record per CDR3 protein. This sample has 620,000 or so distinct CDR3 sequences; around a sixth occur once, and the top ten carry roughly 17%. The chain has TRBV6-1 and TRBJ2-1, with D possibly TRBD1 on 6 matching bases. The sequenced sample was PBMCs, obtained less than 6 days after the first yellow fever vaccination. This receptor was obtained from a man aged 18 to 30 who received the YFV17D yellow fever vaccine. The CDR3 coding sequence is TGTGCCAGCAGCGCCAGGGGCAACGCTGTCAATGAGCAGTTCTTC. The encoded protein is CASSARGNAVNEQFF.